This entry features one T cell receptor beta chain sequence. As yet, its antigen is unknown. The UMIs carried a 6-nucleotide sample barcode, and they were added by template switching. With the 5' RACE reads reprocessed, TCRdb shows one record per CDR3 protein and no DNA. The listing records about 450,000 distinct CDR3 sequences. The data were obtained in a study of monozygotic twins with inflammatory bowel disease. Points from the study as a whole: Discrimination among different T cell subtypes was not achievable. Clonotypes shared with others were fewer in IBD patients than in healthy twins, especially with disease activity. Varied immunosuppressive treatments among patients may have increased repertoire variability.

Germline CDR1 is SQVTM and CDR2 is ANQGSEA. The CDR3 extends over 17 amino acids. The TCR originated in a human donor with ulcerative colitis or Crohn's disease, or a healthy co-twin of an affected twin (not recorded which). This rearrangement joins TRBV29-1 to TRBJ2-1; TCRdb proposes TRBD2, but this gene call is untestable without DNA. Sequences were obtained from blood. The chain's CDR3 is CSVPGTSDGRTYNEQFF.